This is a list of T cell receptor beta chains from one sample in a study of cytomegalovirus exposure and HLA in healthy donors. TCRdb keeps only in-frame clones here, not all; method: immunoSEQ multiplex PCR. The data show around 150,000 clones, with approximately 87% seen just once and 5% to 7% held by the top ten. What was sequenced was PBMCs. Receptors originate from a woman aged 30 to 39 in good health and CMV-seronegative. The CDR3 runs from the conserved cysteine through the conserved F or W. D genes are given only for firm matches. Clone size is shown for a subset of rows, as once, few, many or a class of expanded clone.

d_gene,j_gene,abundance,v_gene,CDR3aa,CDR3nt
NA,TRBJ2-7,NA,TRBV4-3,CASSQGSGWEQYF,TGCGCCAGCAGCCAAGGCAGCGGTTGGGAGCAGTACTTC
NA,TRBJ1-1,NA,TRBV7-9,CASSWGRDTEAFF,TGTGCCAGCAGCTGGGGTCGAGACACTGAAGCTTTCTTT
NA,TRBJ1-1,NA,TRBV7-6,CASSLAPRSEAFF,TGTGCCAGCAGCTTAGCTCCTCGGTCTGAAGCTTTCTTT
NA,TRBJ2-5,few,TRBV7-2,CASSLRGASGETQYF,TGTGCCAGCAGCTTGAGGGGGGCCTCGGGTGAGACCCAGTACTTC
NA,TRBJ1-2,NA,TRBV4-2,CASSQGAPPNYGYTF,TGTGCCAGCAGCCAAGGAGCGCCGCCTAACTATGGCTACACCTTC
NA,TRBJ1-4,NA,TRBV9,CASSVGDGATNEKLFF,TGTGCCAGCAGCGTAGGGGACGGTGCAACTAATGAAAAACTGTTTTTT
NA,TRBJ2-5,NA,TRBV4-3,CASSQGPTETQYF,TGCGCCAGCAGCCAAGGCCCAACGGAGACCCAGTACTTC
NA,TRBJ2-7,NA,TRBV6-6,CASSNREYEQYF,TGTGCCAGCAGCAACAGGGAGTACGAGCAGTACTTC
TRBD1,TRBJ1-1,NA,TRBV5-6,CASSLVGQGLNTEAFF,TGTGCCAGCAGCTTGGTGGGACAGGGGCTGAACACTGAAGCTTTCTTT
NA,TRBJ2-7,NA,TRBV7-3,CASSVSSGSSYEQYF,TGTGCCAGCAGCGTAAGTAGCGGCAGTTCCTACGAGCAGTACTTC
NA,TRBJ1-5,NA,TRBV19,CASMGAINQPQHF,TGTGCCAGTATGGGGGCCATAAATCAGCCCCAGCATTTT
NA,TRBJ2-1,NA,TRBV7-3,CASSLRENNEQFF,TGTGCCAGCAGCCTTCGGGAGAACAATGAGCAGTTCTTC
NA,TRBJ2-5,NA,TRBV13,CASSFRGRQETQYF,TGTGCCAGCAGCTTCCGGGGGCGTCAGGAGACCCAGTACTTC
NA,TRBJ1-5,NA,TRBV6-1,CASRGRTEGTQPQHF,TGTGCCAGCAGAGGCCGGACAGAAGGTACTCAGCCCCAGCATTTT
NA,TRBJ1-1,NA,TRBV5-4,CASSLGEGGMNTEAFF,TGTGCCAGCAGCTTGGGTGAGGGGGGCATGAACACTGAAGCTTTCTTT
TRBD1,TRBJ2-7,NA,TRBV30,CAWSRDSYYEQYF,TGTGCCTGGAGTAGGGACAGTTACTACGAGCAGTACTTC
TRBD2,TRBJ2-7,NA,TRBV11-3,CASSLGASGYEQYF,TGTGCCAGCAGCTTAGGGGCTAGCGGGTACGAGCAGTACTTC
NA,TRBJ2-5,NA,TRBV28,CASSAPKSRETQYF,TGTGCCAGCAGTGCCCCTAAGTCGCGAGAGACCCAGTACTTC
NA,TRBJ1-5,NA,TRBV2,CASSERWGADQPQHF,TGTGCCAGCAGTGAAAGATGGGGGGCTGATCAGCCCCAGCATTTT
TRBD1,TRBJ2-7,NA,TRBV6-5,CASSPAGQGPYEQYF,TGTGCCAGCAGTCCCGCGGGACAGGGCCCCTACGAGCAGTACTTC
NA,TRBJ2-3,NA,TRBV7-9,CASSPYPGDMDTQYF,TGTGCCAGCAGCCCCTACCCGGGGGATATGGATACGCAGTATTTT
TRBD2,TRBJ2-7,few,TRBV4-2,CASSQDRGLAGGPYEQYF,TGTGCCAGCAGCCAAGATCGAGGACTAGCGGGAGGACCCTACGAGCAGTACTTC
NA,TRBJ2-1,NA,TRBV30,CAWSVVASSSYNEQFF,TGTGCCTGGAGTGTAGTAGCGTCAAGCTCCTACAATGAGCAGTTCTTC
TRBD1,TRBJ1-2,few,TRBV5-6,CASSKDRLYGYTF,TGTGCCAGCAGCAAGGACAGGCTGTATGGCTACACCTTC
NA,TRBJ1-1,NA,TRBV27,CASSLLEFRHPREAFF,TGTGCCAGCAGTTTATTGGAATTCCGTCACCCTCGTGAAGCTTTCTTT
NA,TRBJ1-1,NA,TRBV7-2,CASSPVTTAKTEAFF,TGTGCCAGCAGCCCCGTCACCACAGCGAAAACTGAAGCTTTCTTT
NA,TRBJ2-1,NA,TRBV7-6,CASSLLSGGRLIEQFF,TGTGCCAGCAGCTTACTGTCGGGGGGCCGATTGATTGAGCAGTTCTTC
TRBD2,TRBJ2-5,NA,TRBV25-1,CASMGLAGAGETQYF,TGTGCCAGCATGGGACTAGCGGGAGCGGGTGAGACCCAGTACTTC
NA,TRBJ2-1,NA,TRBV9,CASSEGGRNNEQFF,TGTGCCAGCAGCGAGGGTGGCAGAAATAATGAGCAGTTCTTC
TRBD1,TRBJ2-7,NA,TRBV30,CAWTQTGTGTNEQYF,TGTGCCTGGACCCAGACCGGGACAGGGACCAACGAGCAGTACTTC
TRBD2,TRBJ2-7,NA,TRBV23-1,CASSHSGGPSYEQYF,TGCGCCAGCAGTCATAGCGGGGGACCCTCCTACGAGCAGTACTTC
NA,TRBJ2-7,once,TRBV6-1,CASSVRGSPYEQYF,TGTGCCAGCAGCGTTAGGGGGAGTCCCTACGAGCAGTACTTC
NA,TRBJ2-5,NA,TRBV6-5,CASSPSRETQYF,TGTGCCAGCAGTCCCTCCCGGGAGACCCAGTACTTC
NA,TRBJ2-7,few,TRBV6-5,CASSYDKQAYEQYF,TGTGCCAGCAGTTACGATAAACAAGCCTACGAGCAGTACTTC
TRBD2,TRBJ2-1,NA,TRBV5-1,CASSLRPSGTSSEQFF,TGCGCCAGCAGCTTGCGCCCTAGCGGGACCAGTAGTGAGCAGTTCTTC
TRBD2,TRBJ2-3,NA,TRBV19,CASSGTSGGGTDTQYF,TGTGCCAGTAGTGGGACTAGCGGGGGCGGCACAGATACGCAGTATTTT
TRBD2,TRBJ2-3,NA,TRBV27,CASSLFPAGGPGDTQYF,TGTGCCAGCAGTTTATTTCCAGCGGGAGGGCCGGGAGATACGCAGTATTTT
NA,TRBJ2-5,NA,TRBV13,CASSPGPQETQYF,TGTGCCAGCAGCCCCGGGCCACAAGAGACCCAGTACTTC
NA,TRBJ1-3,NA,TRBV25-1,CASSEAGAGNTIYF,TGTGCCAGCAGTGAAGCAGGGGCTGGAAACACCATATATTTT